A single sample is the source of the 10 T cell receptor beta chains below, sequenced in a study of cytomegalovirus exposure and HLA in healthy donors. The primer mix had 60 Vbeta and 13 Jbeta primers. The method was immunoSEQ multiplex PCR; TCRdb's version includes in-frame clones alone and lacks a portion of them. The sample contains about 220,000 clones, 82% of which appear only once. The sample was PBMCs. Receptors were obtained from a man in his forties or fifties in good health and CMV-seropositive.

The gene calls are TRBV4-2 and TRBJ1-1; D is undetermined. Trimming shortened V by 1 base and J by 3 bases, and 9 bases separated the two germline ends. Germline CDR1 reads LGHNA; CDR2 reads YNFKEQ. The CDR3 length is 14 residues. The CDR3 spells CASSQVGDYTEAFF. The CDR3 DNA is TGTGCCAGCAGCCAAGTCGGGGATTACACTGAAGCTTTCTTT.

The rearrangement joins TRBV2 to TRBJ1-5, with 9 bases fitting TRBD1. There are 14 residues in the CDR3. Germline values: CDR1 SNHLY, CDR2 FYNNEI. V lost 8 bases, J lost 5 bases, and 7 bases stayed unmatched. The DNA for the CDR3 is TGTGCCAGCGGACGACAGGGGGACGATCAGCCCCAGCATTTT. It encodes CASGRQGDDQPQHF. The full variable domain, with the rest looked up from reference TRBV2 and TRBJ1-5, is EPEVTQTPSHQVTQMGQEVILRCVPISNHLYFYWYRQILGQKVEFLVSFYNNEISEKSEIFDDQFSVERPDGSNFTLKIRSTKLEDSAMYFCASGRQGDDQPQHFGDGTRLSIL.

The chain is built from TRBV9 and TRBJ1-2, with 7 bases fitting TRBD1. The CDR3 length is 15 residues. Germline CDR1 reads SGDLS; CDR2 reads YYNGEE. The trim removed 0 bases at V and 0 bases at J, leaving 2 bases unmatched. The CDR3 region is CASSVDQGANYGYTF. The CDR3 region has the DNA TGTGCCAGCAGCGTAGACCAGGGGGCTAACTATGGCTACACCTTC.

The V and J genes are TRBV27 and TRBJ2-3; 11 bases are shared with TRBD2. The trim removed 8 bases at V and 2 bases at J, leaving 6 bases unmatched. Germline V CDR1 and CDR2: MNHEY, SMNVEV (reference sequence). This CDR3 has 15 amino acids. The CDR3 DNA follows: TGTGCCAGCTCCGGACTAGCGGGCCCCACAGATACGCAGTATTTT. This translates into CASSGLAGPTDTQYF.

This chain joins TRBV5-6 and TRBJ1-2; D is possibly TRBD1 (5 bases). Trimming took off 6 bases at V and 2 bases at J, with 14 bases between the two ends. The CDR3 extends over 14 amino acids. Per the germline V gene, CDR1 is SGHDT and CDR2 is YYEEEE. This CDR3 reads CASTRWQGNYGYTF. The CDR3 bases are TGTGCCAGCACCCGATGGCAGGGCAACTATGGCTACACCTTC.

The rearrangement links TRBV30 to TRBJ2-3; TRBD2 is a possible D gene (5 bases). Trimming cost V 3 bases and J 0 bases, with 13 bases left between them. The CDR3 is made up of 15 amino acids. Germline-derived CDR1 and CDR2 are GTSNPN and SVGIG (reference sequence). The CDR3 is CAWRDFVTSTDTQYF. CDR3 DNA: TGTGCCTGGAGGGACTTCGTAACTAGCACAGATACGCAGTATTTT.

This chain connects TRBV5-1 to TRBJ2-3; D is undetermined. CDR3 length: 13 residues. The germline V and J ends were trimmed by 0 bases and 4 bases, with 6 bases remaining between them. Germline values: CDR1 SGHRS, CDR2 YFSETQ. The CDR3 nucleotides read TGCGCCAGCAGCTTGGCCTTAGCAGATACGCAGTATTTT. As protein: CASSLALADTQYF.

The gene calls are TRBV5-1 and TRBJ1-1, with D unclear. Germline V CDR1 and CDR2: SGHRS, YFSETQ. Trimming took off 0 bases at V and 0 bases at J, with 12 bases between the two ends. This CDR3 is built from 16 residues. The CDR3 protein is CASSLVGRSMNTEAFF. The CDR3 DNA follows: TGCGCCAGCAGCTTGGTGGGCAGGTCCATGAACACTGAAGCTTTCTTT.

The chain carries TRBV7-9 and TRBJ2-2; 8 nucleotides line up with TRBD2. Germline loops: CDR1 SEHNR, CDR2 FQNEAQ (reference sequence). The CDR3 spans 14 residues. V trimming: 6 bases; J trimming: 4 bases; junction bases outside the gene matches: 4. CDR3 bases: TGTGCCAGCAGAACCGGGACTAGCACCGGGGAGCTGTTTTTT. Protein: CASRTGTSTGELFF.

The rearrangement links TRBV6-1 to TRBJ1-5, with D perhaps TRBD1 (5 bases). The CDR3 consists of 13 residues. Germline V lookup: CDR1 MNHNS, CDR2 SASEGT. V was cut by 1 base and J by 4 bases, with 5 bases left in between. This CDR3 reads CASSEEGNQPQHF. In DNA, the CDR3 is TGTGCCAGCAGTGAAGAGGGGAATCAGCCCCAGCATTTT.